In this sample, the clone carrying this T cell receptor beta chain turned up a few times. Original analysis: Cell counts per sample came from amplifying reference gene primers. Repertoires were generated with immunoSEQ multiplex PCR, while TCRdb's copy carries only in-frame clones and drops some. V and J calls plus clone size are reproduced from that table; the DNA served to infer D and trimming. The sample comprises around 250,000 clones, about 83% of which are singletons, and roughly 1.9% rests with the top ten. This entry is derived from a study of blood T cell repertoires in COVID-19. Study overall: The analysed material was cDNA or gDNA that came from T cells, B-cell-depleted T cells, or PBMCs.

This CDR3 region has 14 residues. CDR1 and CDR2 (germline): SGHAT, FQNNGV. The V end was cut by 3 bases, the J end by 4 bases, with 11 bases between. This clonotype was sampled from a man aged 30-40 years who had recovered from COVID-19. The chain joins TRBV11-2 to TRBJ2-3; D not certain. The sequencing sample was made of peripheral blood. For the CDR3, the DNA is TGTGCCAGCAGCTTCGTGCCGGTACCAGATACGCAGTATTTT. Its translation: CASSFVPVPDTQYF.